This T cell receptor beta chain derives from a study of cytomegalovirus exposure and HLA in healthy donors. For the study at large: When 300 to 400 donors were genotyped, around 77% of them were found to fall in the Caucasian-associated ancestry cluster.

The CDR3 is 15 residues long. V lost 0 bases and J 6 bases, leaving 15 bases between the germline ends. From germline, CDR1 is LNHDA and CDR2 SQIVND (reference sequence). The PCR employed 60 Vbeta primers together with 13 Jbeta primers. The data were produced by immunoSEQ multiplex PCR, yet TCRdb's version contains in-frame clones alone and is incomplete. The sample yields roughly 150,000 clones, over 75% seen once. As to this clone: The antigen is undetermined.

Study results and caveats: With further analysis later on, most CMV-associated TCR beta chains appeared HLA-restricted. Later analysis demonstrated an association between a missense DCLRE1C variant and TCR beta V- and J-gene trimming.

This TCR came from a woman aged 18-29 years in good health and CMV-seronegative. The sequencing sample was made of PBMCs. The V call is TRBV19, the J call TRBJ2-7, with D maybe TRBD2 (5 bases). CDR3 coding DNA: TGTGCCAGTAGTATAGACCGGAGAGGGCTAGGCGAGCAGTACTTC. This gives the protein CASSIDRRGLGEQYF. Full variable domain (rest looked up from reference TRBV19 and TRBJ2-7): DGGITQSPKYLFRKEGQNVTLSCEQNLNHDAMYWYRQDPGQGLRLIYYSQIVNDFQKGDIAEGYSVSREKKESFPLTVTSAQKNPTAFYLCASSIDRRGLGEQYFGPGTRLTVT.